This TCR beta chain originates from a study of T cell changes during pregnancy in multiple sclerosis. This CDR3 is built from 15 residues. Germline CDR1 reads SGHRS; CDR2 reads YFSETQ. V lost 3 bases and J lost 0; bases outside the gene matches: 1. The protocol was immunoSEQ multiplex PCR, while the TCRdb copy is restricted to in-frame clones and leaves out a portion. The sample records approximately 34,000 clones, 90% being singletons. This material consisted of CD8+ T cells from peripheral blood mononuclear cells, taken before pregnancy. The receptor was derived from a female donor with multiple sclerosis, enrolled in a pregnancy study. This sequence joins TRBV5-1 and TRBJ1-5; 9 bases fit TRBD1. DNA of the CDR3: TGCGCCAGCAGCTGGGGACAGGGTAGCAATCAGCCCCAGCATTTT. Its translation is CASSWGQGSNQPQHF.